What follows describes a single T cell receptor beta chain. In germline, CDR1 is LNHDA, CDR2 SQIVND (reference sequence). This CDR3 has 15 amino acids. The V gene end was trimmed by 6 bases and the J gene end by 3 bases; junction bases not matched to a gene: 11. These data originate in a study of T cell changes during pregnancy in multiple sclerosis. The protocol was immunoSEQ multiplex PCR, while the TCRdb copy is restricted to in-frame clones and leaves out a portion. In the table there are tens of thousands of clones, about 91% of which are singletons. The V and J genes are TRBV19 and TRBJ2-7, with 7 positions matching TRBD1. This clonotype was sampled from a female donor with multiple sclerosis, enrolled in a pregnancy study. Sequences were derived from peripheral blood, sampled in the third trimester of pregnancy. CDR3 in amino acids: CASSQLQGIGYEQYF. The CDR3 nucleotides are TGTGCCAGTAGCCAACTACAGGGGATAGGCTACGAGCAGTACTTC.